The 18 T cell receptor beta chains below were found in one sample sequenced in a study of blood T cell repertoires in COVID-19. Clones were sequenced by immunoSEQ multiplex PCR, and TCRdb holds only the in-frame ones, with some missing. The sample lists about 270,000 clones, roughly 86% occurring once. The source material was peripheral blood. These receptors were collected from a man aged 35-49 years with active or convalescent COVID-19.

The chain uses TRBV5-4 and TRBJ2-5; a weak D match, TRBD1 (6 bases). The germline CDR1 and CDR2 sequences are SGHNT and YYREEE (reference sequence). V shed 4 bases and J shed 2 bases, with 12 bases lying between them. This CDR3 contains 14 residues. This CDR3 is CASSKRGQQETQYF. Written as DNA, the CDR3 is TGTGCCAGCAGCAAGAGAGGACAGCAAGAGACCCAGTACTTC.

This clone was counted between two and nine times. V and J are TRBV5-1 and TRBJ2-2; 7 nucleotides match TRBD1. V shed 7 bases and J 3 bases; nucleotides not matched to a gene: 9. Germline CDR1 SGHRS, CDR2 YFSETQ. This CDR3 region has 15 residues. CDR3 protein: CASRRGQSDTGELFF. The CDR3 region has the DNA TGCGCCAGCCGCAGGGGACAGTCAGACACCGGGGAGCTGTTTTTT.

The chain couples TRBV6-1 to TRBJ1-5; the D is unclear. With 2 bases removed from V and 0 bases from J, the gap between germline ends came to 8 bases. The CDR3 spans 15 residues. Germline CDR1 and CDR2: MNHNS and SASEGT. CDR3 amino acids: CASSEPAYSNQPQHF. In nucleotides, the CDR3 is TGTGCCAGCAGTGAACCTGCGTATAGCAATCAGCCCCAGCATTTT.

The V and J genes are TRBV9 and TRBJ1-1; the D gene is possibly TRBD1 (6 bases). CDR1 and CDR2 from the germline V gene are SGDLS and YYNGEE. CDR3 size: 14 residues. V lost 0 bases and J lost 6, with 12 bases in between. The CDR3 is CASSVGNRQAEAFF. In DNA, the CDR3 is TGTGCCAGCAGCGTAGGGAACCGACAGGCTGAAGCTTTCTTT.

CDR3 sequence: CASSLVGIVGGEQYF. CDR3 nucleotides: TGTGCCAGCAGCTTAGTCGGGATCGTGGGGGGAGAGCAGTACTTC. This chain links TRBV11-3 with TRBJ2-7; D possibly corresponds to TRBD2 (6 bases). This CDR3 is built from 15 residues. Between the trimmed V and J ends, which lost 1 base and 7 bases, there was a span of 17 bases. Germline-derived CDR1 and CDR2 are SGHNT and YENEEA.

CDR3 in DNA: TGTGCCTGGGGGACAGGGGGCACAGATACGCAGTATTTT. Amino acid sequence: CAWGTGGTDTQYF. This chain links TRBV30 with TRBJ2-3; TRBD1 matches 10 bases. Trimming cost V 5 bases and J 1 base; bases outside gene matches: 0. CDR1 is GTSNPN, CDR2 SVGIG, per germline (reference sequence). This CDR3 is built from 13 residues.

The chain carries TRBV14 and TRBJ2-3; 7 bases are shared with TRBD1. Germline V gene lookup returns CDR1 SGHDN and CDR2 FVKESK. This CDR3 is built from 15 residues. Trimming took 4 bases from V and 2 from J; bases not matched to a gene: 6. The DNA for the CDR3 is TGTGCCAGCAGCCGGGACAGATCCTACACAGATACGCAGTATTTT. Translating it yields CASSRDRSYTDTQYF.

J is TRBJ2-7 and V is TRBV10-3, with D maybe TRBD1 (5 bases). CDR3 length equals 16 residues. V was clipped by 0 bases and J by 5 bases, with 17 bases between them. In germline, CDR1 is ENHRY, CDR2 SYGVKD. The CDR3 DNA follows: TGTGCCATCAGTGAGTCGAAAGGGCAGGGTAGCAACGAGCAGTACTTC. This translates into CAISESKGQGSNEQYF.

The V gene is TRBV5-6, the J gene TRBJ2-7; the D is unclear. With 2 bases removed from V and 3 bases from J, the gap between germline ends came to 9 bases. This CDR3 contains 13 residues. Germline V CDR1 and CDR2: SGHDT, YYEEEE. CDR3 sequence (DNA): TGTGCCAGCAGCTTCGCAGGCAACTACGAGCAGTACTTC. This codes for CASSFAGNYEQYF. The full variable domain, in which reference TRBV5-6 and TRBJ2-7 provide the parts outside the CDR3, is DAGVTQSPTHLIKTRGQQVTLRCSPKSGHDTVSWYQQALGQGPQFIFQYYEEEERQRGNFPDRFSGHQFPNYSSELNVNALLLGDSALYLCASSFAGNYEQYFGPGTRLTVT.

This chain links TRBV28 with TRBJ2-1, with 10 positions matching TRBD2. Trimming took 6 bases from V and 7 from J; bases not matched to a gene: 9. The germline V gene encodes CDR1 MDHEN and CDR2 SYDVKM. There are 15 residues in the CDR3. CDR3 in DNA: TGTGCCAGCAGACGAGACTTAGCGGGGGGAAATGAGCAGTTCTTC. This codes for CASRRDLAGGNEQFF.

J is TRBJ2-5 and V is TRBV7-3; TRBD2 aligns across 10 bases. The trim removed 4 bases at V and 1 base at J, leaving 3 bases unmatched. The CDR3 covers 15 residues. CDR1 is SGHTA and CDR2 is FQGTGA in the germline V gene. This CDR3 is CASSSLAGGQETQYF. For the CDR3, the DNA is TGTGCCAGCAGCTCCTTAGCGGGGGGCCAAGAGACCCAGTACTTC.

V gene TRBV6-4 combines with J gene TRBJ2-6; TRBD1 aligns across 11 bases. V dropped 8 bases and J dropped 4; count of bases not matched to a gene: 7. CDR1 and CDR2 from the germline V gene are MRHNA and SNTAGT. CDR3 length: 16 residues. As DNA, the CDR3 is TGTGCCAGCGGTGGACAGGGGGCATCGGGGGCCAACGTCCTGACTTTC. It codes for CASGGQGASGANVLTF.

This chain joins TRBV2 and TRBJ1-2; possible D gene TRBD1, 6 bases. The CDR3 extends over 13 amino acids. Germline loops: CDR1 SNHLY, CDR2 FYNNEI. Deletions cut 5 bases from V and 4 bases from J, with 11 bases between. The CDR3 sequence is CASSLGASYGYTF. Written as DNA, the CDR3 is TGTGCCAGCAGTCTGGGGGCCTCCTATGGCTACACCTTC. The full variable domain, completed using reference TRBV2 and TRBJ1-2, is EPEVTQTPSHQVTQMGQEVILRCVPISNHLYFYWYRQILGQKVEFLVSFYNNEISEKSEIFDDQFSVERPDGSNFTLKIRSTKLEDSAMYFCASSLGASYGYTFGSGTRLTVV.

The genes are TRBV6-5 and TRBJ1-6, with 7 bases that match TRBD1. Germline CDR1 is MNHEY and CDR2 is SVGAGI. The length of the CDR3 is 16 residues. Trimming removed 4 bases from V and 4 bases from J; junction bases left unmatched: 7. Here the CDR3 reads CASSSTSGQYNSPLHF. Written as DNA, the CDR3 is TGTGCCAGCAGTTCGACTTCGGGACAGTATAATTCACCCCTCCACTTT.

This clone was observed a handful of times. V usage is TRBV9 and J usage is TRBJ1-1; 8 bases agree with TRBD1. Germline-derived CDR1 and CDR2 are SGDLS and YYNGEE. Trimming at V came to 3 bases and at J to 3 bases, leaving 4 bases not matched to a gene. The CDR3 totals 14 residues. CDR3 residues: CASSAGQVDTEAFF. CDR3 DNA: TGTGCCAGCAGCGCGGGACAGGTTGACACTGAAGCTTTCTTT.

This clone came up a few times. The V and J genes are TRBV5-1 and TRBJ1-1; a weak D match, TRBD1 (6 bases). Germline CDR1 SGHRS, CDR2 YFSETQ. Trimming shortened V by 0 bases and J by 1 base, and 7 bases separated the two germline ends. This CDR3 has 14 residues. The CDR3 here is CASSLDRANTEAFF. CDR3 bases: TGCGCCAGCAGCTTGGACAGGGCGAACACTGAAGCTTTCTTT. Filled out from reference TRBV5-1 and TRBJ1-1, the complete variable domain reads KAGVTQTPRYLIKTRGQQVTLSCSPISGHRSVSWYQQTPGQGLQFLFEYFSETQRNKGNFPGRFSGRQFSNSRSEMNVSTLELGDSALYLCASSLDRANTEAFFGQGTRLTVV.

V is TRBV5-5 and J is TRBJ1-6; 7 bases align to TRBD1. Germline assignment: CDR1 SGHKS and CDR2 YYEKEE (reference sequence). The CDR3 covers 16 residues. V was clipped by 4 bases and J by 6 bases; unmatched bases: 10. The chain's CDR3 is CASSGGIRDSNSPLHF. Written as DNA, the CDR3 is TGTGCCAGCAGCGGGGGGATCCGGGACAGTAATTCACCCCTCCACTTT.

This clone turned up a few times. V gene TRBV5-5 combines with J gene TRBJ2-2, with a weak D call TRBD2 (6 bases). Trimming left V 2 bases short and J 6 bases short, with 17 bases between. The CDR3 consists of 16 residues. Germline-derived CDR1 and CDR2 are SGHKS and YYEKEE (reference sequence). For the CDR3, the DNA is TGTGCCAGCAGCTTAATAAGGACCTCGGGGGCCGGGGAGCTGTTTTTT. This codes for CASSLIRTSGAGELFF.